The subject of this entry is one T cell receptor beta chain. Its antigen remains unidentified. Quantitative 5'-RACE was performed with molecular barcodes, and it yielded the TCR beta libraries. TCRdb itself ran the 5' RACE reads through MiXCR, one entry per CDR3 protein. The sample lists approximately 540,000 distinct CDR3 sequences, roughly 12% seen once, with almost 7% in the top ten. The V and J ends lost 0 bases and 0 bases respectively, with 11 bases between them. Germline CDR1 is DFQATT and CDR2 is SNEGSKA (reference sequence). CDR3 size: 16 residues. The data originate from a study of CD8 T cells in ankylosing spondylitis. Overall study results and limits: What seemed typical of ankylosing spondylitis blood was a TCR beta motif built from several highly homologous variants.

Sample: blood, either unsorted or a sorted T cell fraction (not recorded which). This clonotype was obtained from a male donor with ankylosing spondylitis. The chain carries TRBV20-1 and TRBJ2-2, with D uncertain. The CDR3: CSARDASVANTGELFF. In DNA form, the CDR3 reads TGCAGTGCTAGAGATGCTTCGGTCGCGAACACCGGGGAGCTGTTTTTT.